The 18 T cell receptor beta chains below come from one sample, sequenced in a study of human T cells and chemical hapten exposure. The sample's time point: pre-sensitization, week 0. Treatment noted: therapeutic diphenylcyclopropenone sensitization with weekly scalp DPC. TCRdb called the RACE reads again in MiXCR, with one record for every CDR3 protein. This sample has some 200,000 distinct CDR3 sequences, with approximately 31% found just once. The input for sequencing was whole blood, taken in connection with sensitization to the hapten diphenylcyclopropenone (DPC). These receptors were obtained from a woman in her 30s with alopecia areata. Some clones in this sample may be carry-over from other donors' samples.

The rearrangement links TRBV28 to TRBJ2-7; no firm D call. Between the trimmed V and J ends, which lost 7 bases and 8 bases, there was a span of 12 bases. Germline CDR1 reads MDHEN; CDR2 reads SYDVKM. The CDR3 has 11 amino acids. This CDR3 reads CASTMGPQQYF. The CDR3 region has the DNA TGTGCCAGCACCATGGGTCCACAGCAGTACTTC.

The J gene is TRBJ2-7, the V gene TRBV3-1; TRBD2 agrees at 14 bases. Trimming at V came to 4 bases and at J to 4 bases, leaving 6 bases not matched to a gene. CDR1 and CDR2 (germline): LGHDT, YNNKEL (reference sequence). The CDR3 is 16 amino acids. The CDR3 protein is CASSRGLAGGNYEQYF. CDR3 sequence (DNA): TGTGCCAGCAGCCGCGGACTAGCGGGGGGAAATTACGAGCAGTACTTC.

The chain has TRBV29-1 and TRBJ1-2, with 10 bases lining up with TRBD1. Germline-derived CDR1 and CDR2 are SQVTM and ANQGSEA. This CDR3 has 12 amino acids. V dropped 4 bases and J dropped 7; count of bases not matched to a gene: 3. The CDR3 is CSVGGTGVGYTF. The CDR3 DNA reads TGCAGCGTTGGTGGGACAGGGGTTGGCTACACCTTC.

V usage is TRBV24-1 and J usage is TRBJ2-4, with TRBD1 identical over 7 bases. The junction had 8 bases not matched to a gene; V was cut back by 11 bases and J by 14 bases. CDR3 size: 10 residues. From germline, CDR1 is KGHDR and CDR2 SFDVKD. In DNA form, the CDR3 reads TGTGCCAAAGACAGGGTTCCGGAGTACTTC. Translated: CAKDRVPEYF.

The gene calls are TRBV20-1 and TRBJ1-1, with D uncertain. CDR3 length: 14 amino acids. The V and J ends lost 0 bases and 0 bases respectively, with 8 bases between them. Per germline, CDR1 DFQATT and CDR2 SNEGSKA (reference sequence). In DNA, the CDR3 is TGCAGTGCTAGAGATCGGGTGGTGAACACTGAAGCTTTCTTT. This translates into CSARDRVVNTEAFF.

The chain links TRBV25-1 to TRBJ1-4; D may be TRBD1 (5 bases). The CDR3 loop spans 15 amino acids. V was trimmed by 3 bases and J by 7 bases, leaving 15 bases between them. Germline V gene data show CDR1 as MGHDK and CDR2 as SYGVNS. This chain's CDR3 is CASSDPRRDGEKLFF. CDR3 coding DNA: TGTGCCAGCAGTGATCCCCGGAGGGACGGTGAAAAACTGTTTTTT. Full variable domain (rest looked up from reference TRBV25-1 and TRBJ1-4): EADIYQTPRYLVIGTGKKITLECSQTMGHDKMYWYQQDPGMELHLIHYSYGVNSTEKGDLSSESTVSRIRTEHFPLTLESARPSHTSQYLCASSDPRRDGEKLFFGSGTQLSVL.

V is TRBV4-3 and J is TRBJ1-6, with TRBD1 matching 8 bases. The ends lost 0 bases at V and 16 bases at J; junction bases unmatched: 11. This CDR3 spans 15 amino acids. Germline values: CDR1 LGHNA, CDR2 YSLEER. The CDR3 DNA is TGCGCCAGCAGCCAAGATTCTAATCCGGACAGGGCGCTCCACTTT. It encodes CASSQDSNPDRALHF.

This clonotype appeared many times. The V call is TRBV7-9, the J call TRBJ1-6, with 9 bases aligning to TRBD1. V lost 5 bases, J lost 7 bases, and 6 bases stayed unmatched. The CDR3 covers 15 residues. CDR1 is SEHNR, CDR2 FQNEAQ, per germline (reference sequence). The CDR3 protein is CASSLQGQGNSPLHF. The DNA for the CDR3 is TGTGCCAGCAGCCTTCAGGGACAGGGCAATTCACCCCTCCACTTT.

This clonotype was recorded a few times. The V and J genes are TRBV29-1 and TRBJ2-1, with a tentative D call TRBD1 (5 bases). Trimming took off 0 bases at V and 7 bases at J, with 10 bases between the two ends. This CDR3 comprises 13 residues. The V gene's germline CDR1 is SQVTM and CDR2 ANQGSEA. The CDR3 sequence: CSVEDGHRNEQFF. The CDR3 coding sequence is TGCAGCGTTGAAGATGGACACCGAAATGAGCAGTTCTTC.

The rearrangement links TRBV12-3 or TRBV12-4 to TRBJ2-2; D unclear. Between the trimmed V and J ends, which lost 5 bases and 7 bases, there was a span of 26 bases. The CDR3 has 18 residues. The CDR3 DNA reads TGTGCCAGCAGTCACTCGATGAAGCTCCGAACGAGTGGCGGGGAGCTGTTTTTT. It codes for CASSHSMKLRTSGGELFF.

The gene calls are TRBV28 and TRBJ1-1; D ambiguous. The germline V and J ends were trimmed by 3 bases and 0 bases, with 8 bases remaining between them. CDR1 and CDR2 (germline): MDHEN, SYDVKM. CDR3 length: 14 amino acids. The CDR3 here is CASSLEQLNTEAFF. In DNA, the CDR3 is TGTGCCAGCAGTTTGGAGCAGCTGAACACTGAAGCTTTCTTT.

The table lists this clonotype with a few counts. J is TRBJ2-1 and V is TRBV27, with 9 bases lining up with TRBD2. Germline CDR1 is MNHEY and CDR2 is SMNVEV (reference sequence). The CDR3 spans 17 residues. J was trimmed by 3 bases and V by 5 bases; bases with no gene match: 11. The CDR3 protein is CASSTPQTSGDYNEQFF. The CDR3 DNA reads as TGTGCCAGCAGTACTCCACAGACTAGCGGAGACTACAATGAGCAGTTCTTC.

The chain links TRBV29-1 to TRBJ2-3; possibly TRBD2 for D (6 bases). The CDR3 runs to 13 residues. Trimming removed 4 bases at V and 2 bases at J, with 10 bases between. Germline-derived CDR1 and CDR2 are SQVTM and ANQGSEA. The DNA for the CDR3 is TGCAGCGTTGTAGGCGGGGTCACAGATACGCAGTATTTT. The encoded protein is CSVVGGVTDTQYF.

The chain couples TRBV4-3 to TRBJ2-3; 8 bases match TRBD2. The CDR3 loop spans 16 amino acids. The V and J ends lost 1 base and 5 bases, in that order; junction bases with no gene match: 8. Germline CDR1 LGHNA, CDR2 YSLEER. DNA of the CDR3: TGCGCCAGCAGCCAAGTCGACGGGAGGGCAGGAGATACGCAGTATTTT. It encodes CASSQVDGRAGDTQYF.

The chain couples TRBV18 to TRBJ2-3, with 7 bases matching TRBD2. The CDR3 contains 15 residues. CDR1 and CDR2 (germline): KGHSH, LQKENI. J was trimmed by 3 bases and V by 3 bases; bases with no gene match: 6. CDR3 sequence: CASSPQGGSTDTQYF. CDR3 DNA: TGTGCCAGCTCACCCCAGGGCGGGAGTACAGATACGCAGTATTTT.

This chain uses TRBV6-5 with TRBJ2-7, with TRBD1 identical over 7 bases. The V gene end was trimmed by 3 bases and the J gene end by 5 bases; junction bases not matched to a gene: 7. CDR1 MNHEY and CDR2 SVGAGI come from the germline V gene. This CDR3 has 14 residues. The DNA of the CDR3 is TGTGCCAGCAGTTATATACAGGGGTGGAACGAGCAGTACTTC. Translating gives CASSYIQGWNEQYF.

The J gene is TRBJ1-5, the V gene TRBV6-2 or TRBV6-3; 9 nucleotides agree with TRBD1. The CDR3 sequence is 18 residues long. Germline V gene data show CDR1 as MNHEY and CDR2 as SVGEGT. After removal of 4 bases from V and 2 bases from J, the junction contained 12 bases not matched to a gene. The CDR3, as DNA: TGTGCCAGCAGTTCTACGGGACAGGGTGGGTTCGGCAATCAGCCCCAGCATTTT. Protein: CASSSTGQGGFGNQPQHF.

The chain combines TRBV5-4 with TRBJ1-1; possible D gene TRBD1, 5 bases. Trimming took off 1 base at V and 7 bases at J, with 14 bases between the two ends. This CDR3 region has 14 residues. Germline loops: CDR1 SGHNT, CDR2 YYREEE (reference sequence). The CDR3 spells CASSLSEHGGEAFF. The CDR3 DNA is TGTGCCAGCAGCTTGAGTGAGCACGGGGGTGAAGCTTTCTTT.